This T cell receptor (beta chain) stems from a study of blood T cell repertoires in COVID-19. At the level of the study: The United States, Italy and Spain provided the acute and convalescent COVID-19 samples. T cells, B-cell-depleted T cells, or PBMCs provided the cDNA or gDNA that served as material.

As handled by the study authors: Amplification of reference gene primers was used by the study to estimate nucleated cell counts. Sequenced by immunoSEQ multiplex PCR; TCRdb stores in-frame clones only, minus some. That table gives V, J and clone size, and the DNA gave D and trimming. The sample has 9,500 to 12,000 clones; 80% to 85% are singletons. Germline CDR1 and CDR2: SEHNR and FQNEAQ (reference sequence). CDR3 length: 10 residues. Comments on this clone: An end of the junction does not agree with germline; a read error may underlie this.

The V gene is TRBV7-9, the J gene TRBJ2-1, with 9 bases identical to TRBD2. The clonotype was recovered from a man between 65 and 79 years old with active COVID-19. Material for sequencing was peripheral blood. The CDR3 region has the DNA TGTGCCAGCGGCGGGGGGGAGCCGTTCTTC. This codes for CASGGGEPFF.